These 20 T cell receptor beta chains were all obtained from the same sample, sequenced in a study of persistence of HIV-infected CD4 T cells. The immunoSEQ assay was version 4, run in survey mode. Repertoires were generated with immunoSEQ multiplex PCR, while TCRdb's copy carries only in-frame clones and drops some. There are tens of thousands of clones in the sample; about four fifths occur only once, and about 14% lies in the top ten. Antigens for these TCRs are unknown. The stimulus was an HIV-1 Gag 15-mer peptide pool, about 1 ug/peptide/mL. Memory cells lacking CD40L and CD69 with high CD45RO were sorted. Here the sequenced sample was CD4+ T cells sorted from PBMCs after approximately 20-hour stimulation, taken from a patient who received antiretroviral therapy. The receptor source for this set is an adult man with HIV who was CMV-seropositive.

CDR3 region: CASSQSLYYGYTF. In DNA form, the CDR3 reads TGTGCCAGCAGCCAAAGTCTATACTATGGCTACACCTTC. The gene calls are TRBV14 and TRBJ1-2; D gene unclear. The ends were cut back, 2 bases at V and 3 bases at J, with 7 bases in the middle. CDR3 size: 13 residues. Germline V lookup: CDR1 SGHDN, CDR2 FVKESK.

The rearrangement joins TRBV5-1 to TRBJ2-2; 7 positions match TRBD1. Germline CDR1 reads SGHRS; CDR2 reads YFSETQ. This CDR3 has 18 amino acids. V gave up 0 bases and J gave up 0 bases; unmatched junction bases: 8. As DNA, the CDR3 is TGCGCCAGCAGCTTGGAAGGCAGGGGGAGAACGAACACCGGGGAGCTGTTTTTT. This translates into CASSLEGRGRTNTGELFF.

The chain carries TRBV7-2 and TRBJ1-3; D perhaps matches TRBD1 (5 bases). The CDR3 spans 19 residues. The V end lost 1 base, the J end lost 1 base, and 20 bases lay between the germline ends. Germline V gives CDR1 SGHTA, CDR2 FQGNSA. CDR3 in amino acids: CASSLEAFGGEKSGNTIYF. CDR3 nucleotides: TGTGCCAGCAGCTTAGAGGCGTTCGGGGGGGAGAAGTCTGGAAACACCATATATTTT.

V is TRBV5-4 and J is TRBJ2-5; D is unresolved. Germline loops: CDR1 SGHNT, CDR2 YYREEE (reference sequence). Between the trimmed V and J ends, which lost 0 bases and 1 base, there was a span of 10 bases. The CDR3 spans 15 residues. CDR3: CASSLEAGVQETQYF. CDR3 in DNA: TGTGCCAGCAGCTTGGAGGCAGGCGTCCAAGAGACCCAGTACTTC.

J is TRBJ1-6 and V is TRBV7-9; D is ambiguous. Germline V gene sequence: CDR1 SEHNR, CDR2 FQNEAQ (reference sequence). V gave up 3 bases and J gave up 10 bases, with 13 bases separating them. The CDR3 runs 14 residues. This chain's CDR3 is CASSFSPGGSPLHF. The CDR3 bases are TGTGCCAGCAGCTTTTCTCCGGGAGGCTCACCCCTCCACTTT.

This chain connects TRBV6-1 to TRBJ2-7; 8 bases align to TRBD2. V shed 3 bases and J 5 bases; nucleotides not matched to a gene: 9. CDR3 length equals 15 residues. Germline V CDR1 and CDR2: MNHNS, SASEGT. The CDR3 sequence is CASSDRAGGPNEQYF. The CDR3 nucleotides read TGTGCCAGCAGTGATAGGGCGGGAGGCCCCAACGAGCAGTACTTC.

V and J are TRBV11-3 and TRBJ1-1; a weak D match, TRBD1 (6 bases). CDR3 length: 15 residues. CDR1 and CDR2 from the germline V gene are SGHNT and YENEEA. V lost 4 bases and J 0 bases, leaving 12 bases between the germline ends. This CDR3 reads CASSSSGTLNTEAFF. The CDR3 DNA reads TGTGCCAGCAGCTCTAGCGGGACATTGAACACTGAAGCTTTCTTT. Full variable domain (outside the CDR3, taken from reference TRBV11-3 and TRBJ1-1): EAGVVQSPRYKIIEKKQPVAFWCNPISGHNTLYWYLQNLGQGPELLIRYENEEAVDDSQLPKDRFSAERLKGVDSTLKIQPAELGDSAVYLCASSSSGTLNTEAFFGQGTRLTVV.

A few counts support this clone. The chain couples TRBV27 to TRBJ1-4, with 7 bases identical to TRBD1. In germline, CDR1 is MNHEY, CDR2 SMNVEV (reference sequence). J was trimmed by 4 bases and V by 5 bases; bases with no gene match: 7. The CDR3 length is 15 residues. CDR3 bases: TGTGCCAGCAGTCCCCAGGGACAGATTAATGAAAAACTGTTTTTT. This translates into CASSPQGQINEKLFF.

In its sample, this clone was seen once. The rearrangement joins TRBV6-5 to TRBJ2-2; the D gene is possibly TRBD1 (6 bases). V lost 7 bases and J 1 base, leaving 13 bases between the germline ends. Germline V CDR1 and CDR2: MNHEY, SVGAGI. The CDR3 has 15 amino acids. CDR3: CASKKDRMNTGELFF. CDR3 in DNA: TGTGCCAGCAAAAAGGACAGAATGAACACCGGGGAGCTGTTTTTT.

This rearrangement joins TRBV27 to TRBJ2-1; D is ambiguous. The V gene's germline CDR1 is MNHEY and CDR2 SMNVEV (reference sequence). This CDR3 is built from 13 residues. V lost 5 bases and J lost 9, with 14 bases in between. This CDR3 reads CASSPRTRGEQFF. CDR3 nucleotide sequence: TGTGCCAGCAGTCCCAGGACCCGCGGTGAGCAGTTCTTC.

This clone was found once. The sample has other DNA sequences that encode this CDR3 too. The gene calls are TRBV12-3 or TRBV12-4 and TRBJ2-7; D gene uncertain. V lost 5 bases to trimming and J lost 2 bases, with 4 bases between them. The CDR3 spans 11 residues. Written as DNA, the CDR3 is TGTGCCAGCAGTAGAACCTACGAGCAGTACTTC. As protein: CASSRTYEQYF.

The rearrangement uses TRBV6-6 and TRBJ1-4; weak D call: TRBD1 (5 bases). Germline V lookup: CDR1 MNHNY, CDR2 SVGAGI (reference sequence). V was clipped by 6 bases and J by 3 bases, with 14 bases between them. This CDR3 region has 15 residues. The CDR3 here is CASSEIGTSNEKLFF. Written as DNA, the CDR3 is TGTGCCAGCAGCGAAATAGGGACTTCTAATGAAAAACTGTTTTTT.

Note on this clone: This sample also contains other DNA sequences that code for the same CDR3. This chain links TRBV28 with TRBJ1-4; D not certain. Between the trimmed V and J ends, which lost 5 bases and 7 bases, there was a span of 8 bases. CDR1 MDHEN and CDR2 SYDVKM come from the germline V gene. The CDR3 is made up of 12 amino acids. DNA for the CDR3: TGTGCCAGCAGTCTCCGGGGTGAAAAACTGTTTTTT. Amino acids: CASSLRGEKLFF.

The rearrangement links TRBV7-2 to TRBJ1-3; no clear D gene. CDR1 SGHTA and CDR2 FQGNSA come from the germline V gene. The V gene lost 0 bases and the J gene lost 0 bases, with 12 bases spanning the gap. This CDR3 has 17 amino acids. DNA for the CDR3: TGTGCCAGCAGCTTAGCGCATTTCAGTTCCTCTGGAAACACCATATATTTT. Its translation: CASSLAHFSSSGNTIYF.

The CDR3 region has the DNA TGTGCCAGCAGCCAAGATGGACGGGGGGATCAGCCCCAGCATTTT. This gives the protein CASSQDGRGDQPQHF. The chain uses TRBV3-1 (or the pseudogene TRBV3-2) and TRBJ1-5; the D gene is possibly TRBD1 (5 bases). Germline V gives CDR1 LGHDT, CDR2 YNNKEL (reference sequence). Trimming removed 0 bases at V and 5 bases at J, with 11 bases between. This CDR3 contains 15 residues.

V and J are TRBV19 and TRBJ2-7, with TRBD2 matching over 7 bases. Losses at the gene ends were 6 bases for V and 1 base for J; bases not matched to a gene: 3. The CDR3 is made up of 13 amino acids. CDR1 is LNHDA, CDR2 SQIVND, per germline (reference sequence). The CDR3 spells CASSASGSYEQYF. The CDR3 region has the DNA TGTGCCAGTAGCGCTAGCGGATCCTACGAGCAGTACTTC.

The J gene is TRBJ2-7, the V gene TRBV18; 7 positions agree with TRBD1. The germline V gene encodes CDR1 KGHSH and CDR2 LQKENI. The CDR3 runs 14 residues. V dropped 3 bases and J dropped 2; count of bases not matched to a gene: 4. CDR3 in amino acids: CASSPRTGTYEQYF. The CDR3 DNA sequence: TGTGCCAGCTCACCCCGGACAGGCACCTACGAGCAGTACTTC.

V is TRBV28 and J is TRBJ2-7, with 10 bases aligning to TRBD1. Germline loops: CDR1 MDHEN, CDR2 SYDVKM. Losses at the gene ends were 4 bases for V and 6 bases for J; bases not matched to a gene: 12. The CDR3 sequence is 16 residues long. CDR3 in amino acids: CASSSHTGQGIREQYF. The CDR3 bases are TGTGCCAGCAGTTCCCACACGGGACAGGGGATACGCGAGCAGTACTTC.

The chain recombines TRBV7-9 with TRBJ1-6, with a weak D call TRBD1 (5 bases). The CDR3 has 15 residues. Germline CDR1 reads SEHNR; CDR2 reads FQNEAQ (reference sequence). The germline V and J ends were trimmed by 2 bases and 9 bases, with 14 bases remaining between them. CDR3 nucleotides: TGTGCCAGCAGCTTAAGTGGGGGTCCCGTTTCACCCCTCCACTTT. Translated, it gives CASSLSGGPVSPLHF.

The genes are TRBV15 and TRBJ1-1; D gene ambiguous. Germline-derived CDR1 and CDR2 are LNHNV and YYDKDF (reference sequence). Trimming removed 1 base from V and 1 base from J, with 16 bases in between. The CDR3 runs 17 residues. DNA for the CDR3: TGTGCCACCAGCAGAGGTCCTCTTGGGCGGGGGAACACTGAAGCTTTCTTT. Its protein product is CATSRGPLGRGNTEAFF.